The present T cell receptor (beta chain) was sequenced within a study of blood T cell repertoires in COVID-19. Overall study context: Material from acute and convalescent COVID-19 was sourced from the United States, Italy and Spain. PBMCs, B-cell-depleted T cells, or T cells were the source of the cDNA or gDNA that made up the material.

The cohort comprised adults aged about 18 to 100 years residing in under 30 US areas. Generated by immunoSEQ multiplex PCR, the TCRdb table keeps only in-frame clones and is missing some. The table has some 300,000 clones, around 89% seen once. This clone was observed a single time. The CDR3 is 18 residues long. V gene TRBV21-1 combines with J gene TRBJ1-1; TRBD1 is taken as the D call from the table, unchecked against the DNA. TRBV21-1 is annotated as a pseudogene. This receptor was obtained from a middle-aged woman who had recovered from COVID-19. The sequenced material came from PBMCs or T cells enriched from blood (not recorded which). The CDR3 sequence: CASSAPSGGPMENTEAFF. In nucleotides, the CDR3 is TGTGCCAGCAGCGCCCCCTCAGGGGGCCCCATGGAAAACACTGAAGCTTTCTTT.